These 5 T cell receptor beta chains share one sample of origin, sequenced in a study of blood T cells in healthy people across ages. A second PCR of roughly 7 to 11 cycles used a sample-barcoded 5' primer and a J-beta primer mix. TCRdb itself ran the 5' RACE reads through MiXCR, one entry per CDR3 protein. The table lists roughly 1,500,000 distinct CDR3 sequences, about 40% of them singletons. Sample: blood. The receptors were gathered from a woman younger than 30 in good health.

This chain connects TRBV20-1 to TRBJ2-7; possible D gene TRBD1, 5 bases. CDR1 DFQATT and CDR2 SNEGSKA come from the germline V gene (reference sequence). V shed 0 bases and J shed 6 bases, with 24 bases lying between them. This CDR3 has 17 residues. The CDR3 spells CSARDRRRAGQSSEQYF. The CDR3, as DNA: TGCAGTGCTAGAGATCGACGTAGGGCAGGGCAATCTAGCGAGCAGTACTTC.

This clonotype was recorded a few times. The V gene is TRBV6-6, the J gene TRBJ1-5; D unresolved. Germline V gene data show CDR1 as MNHNY and CDR2 as SVGAGI (reference sequence). The V gene lost 8 bases and the J gene lost 1 base, with 12 bases spanning the gap. The CDR3 has 14 residues. CDR3 bases: TGTGCCAGCCAGAGGGCCGAGAGCAATCAGCCCCAGCATTTT. Protein sequence: CASQRAESNQPQHF.

This clonotype was counted at least ten times. The chain recombines TRBV6-5 with TRBJ1-1; no clear D. Germline-derived CDR1 and CDR2 are MNHEY and SVGAGI. The CDR3 runs 13 residues. The V gene lost 5 bases and the J gene lost 1 base, with 8 bases spanning the gap. The CDR3 DNA is TGTGCCAGCAGTATGAGCAAGAACACTGAAGCTTTCTTT. Its translation is CASSMSKNTEAFF.

The chain uses TRBV10-3 and TRBJ2-1; D may correspond to TRBD1 or TRBD2 (6 bases each). Trimming took off 7 bases at V and 5 bases at J, with 15 bases between the two ends. This CDR3 is 14 amino acids long. CDR1 is ENHRY, CDR2 SYGVKD, per germline. The CDR3 DNA is TGTGCCATCATGGAGGGGGAATTCCACAATGAGCAGTTCTTC. This encodes CAIMEGEFHNEQFF.

The chain couples TRBV27 to TRBJ1-6; 7 bases are shared with TRBD1. With V trimmed by 6 bases and J by 9 bases, 8 bases remained unmatched. Germline CDR1 reads MNHEY; CDR2 reads SMNVEV (reference sequence). This CDR3 spans 14 amino acids. CDR3: CASRLTGAASPLHF. CDR3 coding DNA: TGTGCCAGCAGACTAACAGGGGCGGCTTCACCCCTCCACTTT.